The TCR beta chain under discussion was sequenced for a study of beta chain features in type 1 diabetes. About the study: No patient-donor differences in age, gender, total cells or subset yield.

Study results and caveats: Patients' naive, central memory and regulatory TCRB repertoires appeared more alike than those of healthy donors. PCR might favor shorter templates, but any such skew would affect patients and controls equally. Insertion counts at VDJ junctions were lower in type 1 diabetes patients, who also showed more deletions there.

In the case of this clone: Its specificity is not known.

The authors reverse transcribed all of the isolated RNA, so sequencing captured expressed TCRB transcripts. Some clones are missing from TCRdb's copy, which holds only in-frame ones; the method was immunoSEQ multiplex PCR. Altogether about 230,000 clones are present, 7.5% to 10% being singletons, with the ten largest covering 0.03% to 0.04%. The germline V and J ends were trimmed by 3 bases and 4 bases, with 10 bases remaining between them. This CDR3 has 14 amino acids. Germline V lookup: CDR1 MGHRA, CDR2 YSYEKL. The source is a woman aged 18-35 years in good health. The sequenced sample consisted of naive CD4+ T cells from blood. The rearrangement joins TRBV4-1 to TRBJ2-1; tentatively, D is TRBD2 (6 bases). CDR3 nucleotides: TGCGCCAGCAGCCAGTTTAGCGGTTACAATGAGCAGTTCTTC. Protein product: CASSQFSGYNEQFF.